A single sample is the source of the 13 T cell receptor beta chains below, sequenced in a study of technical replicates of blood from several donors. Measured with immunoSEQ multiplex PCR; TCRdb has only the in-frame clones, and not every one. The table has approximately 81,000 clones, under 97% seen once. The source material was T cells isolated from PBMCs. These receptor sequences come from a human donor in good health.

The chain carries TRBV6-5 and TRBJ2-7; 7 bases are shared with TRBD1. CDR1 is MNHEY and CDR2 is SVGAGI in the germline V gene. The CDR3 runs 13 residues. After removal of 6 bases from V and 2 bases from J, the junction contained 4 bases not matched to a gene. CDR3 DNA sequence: TGTGCCAGCAGAAGGGACAGCGCCTACGAGCAGTACTTC. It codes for CASRRDSAYEQYF.

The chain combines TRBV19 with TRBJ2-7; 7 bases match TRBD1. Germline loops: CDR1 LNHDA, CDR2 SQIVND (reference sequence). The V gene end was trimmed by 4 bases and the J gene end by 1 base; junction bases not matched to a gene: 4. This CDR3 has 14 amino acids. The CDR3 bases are TGTGCCAGTAGTACCCCGACAGGGTCCTACGAGCAGTACTTC. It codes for CASSTPTGSYEQYF.

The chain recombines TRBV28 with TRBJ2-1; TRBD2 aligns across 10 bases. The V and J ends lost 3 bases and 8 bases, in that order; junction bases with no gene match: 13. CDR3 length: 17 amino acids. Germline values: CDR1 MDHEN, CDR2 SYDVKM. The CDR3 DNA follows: TGTGCCAGCAGTTTTTCTAGCGGGAGCAGCTCTCCAGATGAGCAGTTCTTC. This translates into CASSFSSGSSSPDEQFF.

The DNA for the CDR3 is TGTGCCAGTAGTGAACAGGGACAAACTGAAGCTTTCTTT. Translating it yields CASSEQGQTEAFF. V and J are TRBV19 and TRBJ1-1; a possible D gene is TRBD1 (6 bases). CDR1 and CDR2 from the germline V gene are LNHDA and SQIVND (reference sequence). CDR3 size: 13 residues. V lost 5 bases to trimming and J lost 5 bases, with 12 bases between them.

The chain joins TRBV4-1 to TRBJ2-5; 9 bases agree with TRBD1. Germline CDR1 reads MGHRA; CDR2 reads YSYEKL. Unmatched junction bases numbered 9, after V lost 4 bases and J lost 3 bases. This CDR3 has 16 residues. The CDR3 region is CASSRGGQGKKETQYF. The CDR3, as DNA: TGCGCCAGCAGCCGGGGGGGACAGGGTAAAAAAGAGACCCAGTACTTC.

Here the CDR3 reads CASSEFVNTEAFF. The DNA for the CDR3 is TGCGCCAGCAGTGAGTTCGTGAACACTGAAGCTTTCTTT. V usage is TRBV10-1 and J usage is TRBJ1-1, with unresolved D. This CDR3 has 13 residues. Trimming removed 1 base from V and 0 bases from J, with 3 bases in between. The germline gives CDR1 WNHNN, CDR2 SYGVQD (reference sequence).

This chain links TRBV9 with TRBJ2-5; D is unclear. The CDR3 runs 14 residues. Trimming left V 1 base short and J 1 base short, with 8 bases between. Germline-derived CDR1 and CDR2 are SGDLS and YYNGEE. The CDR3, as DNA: TGTGCCAGCAGCGTAAGCCTAAGCCAAGAGACCCAGTACTTC. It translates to CASSVSLSQETQYF.

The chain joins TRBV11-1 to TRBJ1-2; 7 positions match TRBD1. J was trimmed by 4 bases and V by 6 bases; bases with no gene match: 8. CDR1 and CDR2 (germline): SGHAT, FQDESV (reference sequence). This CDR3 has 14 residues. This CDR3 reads CASSRTGTVYGYTF. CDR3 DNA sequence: TGTGCCAGCAGTCGTACCGGGACAGTCTATGGCTACACCTTC.

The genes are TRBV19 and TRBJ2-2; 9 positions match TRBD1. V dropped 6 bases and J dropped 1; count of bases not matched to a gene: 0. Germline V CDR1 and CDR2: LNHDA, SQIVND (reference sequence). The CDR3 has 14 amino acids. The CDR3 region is CASRDRGNTGELFF. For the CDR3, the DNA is TGTGCCAGTAGGGACAGGGGGAACACCGGGGAGCTGTTTTTT.

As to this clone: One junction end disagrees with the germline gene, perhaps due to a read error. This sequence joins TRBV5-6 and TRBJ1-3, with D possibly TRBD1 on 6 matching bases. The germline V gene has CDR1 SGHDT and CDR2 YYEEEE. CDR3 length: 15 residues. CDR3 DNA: TGTGTCAGCAGCTACCAAACAGGGATTGGAAACACCATATATTTT. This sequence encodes CVSSYQTGIGNTIYF.

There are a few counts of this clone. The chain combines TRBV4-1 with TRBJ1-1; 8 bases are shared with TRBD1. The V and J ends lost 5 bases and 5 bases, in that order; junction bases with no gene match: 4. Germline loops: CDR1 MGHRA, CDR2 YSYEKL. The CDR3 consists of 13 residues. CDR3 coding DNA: TGCGCCAGCAGCTGGACAGGGAGGACTGAAGCTTTCTTT. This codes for CASSWTGRTEAFF.

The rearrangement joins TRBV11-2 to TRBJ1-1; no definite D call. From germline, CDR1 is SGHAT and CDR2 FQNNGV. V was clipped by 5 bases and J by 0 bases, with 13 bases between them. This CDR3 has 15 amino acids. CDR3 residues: CASSKRGQLNTEAFF. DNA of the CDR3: TGTGCCAGCAGCAAAAGAGGTCAGCTGAACACTGAAGCTTTCTTT. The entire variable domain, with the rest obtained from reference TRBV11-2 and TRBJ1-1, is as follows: EAGVAQSPRYKIIEKRQSVAFWCNPISGHATLYWYQQILGQGPKLLIQFQNNGVVDDSQLPKDRFSAERLKGVDSTLKIQPAKLEDSAVYLCASSKRGQLNTEAFFGQGTRLTVV.

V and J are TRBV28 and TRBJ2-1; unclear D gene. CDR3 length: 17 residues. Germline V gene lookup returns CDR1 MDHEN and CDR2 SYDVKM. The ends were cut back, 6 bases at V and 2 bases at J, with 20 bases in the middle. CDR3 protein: CASRTPNVSAAYNEQFF. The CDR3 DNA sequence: TGTGCCAGCAGAACGCCGAACGTTAGTGCCGCCTACAATGAGCAGTTCTTC.